This TCR beta chain came from a study of blood T cells in healthy people across ages. Study results and caveats: One million T cells yielded diversity estimates that were considered underestimates.

Trimming left V 7 bases short and J 5 bases short, with 8 bases between. Germline CDR1 LGHNT, CDR2 FRNRAP. This CDR3 is 11 amino acids long. Worth noting for this clonotype: Its target is unknown.

A J-beta primer mix and a sample-barcoded 5' primer were used in a second PCR of about 7 to 12 cycles. A template-switch adaptor containing 12 random nucleotides labeled each cDNA molecule. Sequencing yielded, for each sample, at least 3 million paired-end reads carrying CDR3. TCRdb called the 5' RACE reads again in MiXCR, with one record for every CDR3 protein. The repertoire holds hundreds of thousands of distinct CDR3 sequences, with 22% as singletons. The chain combines TRBV12-5 with TRBJ2-5; no reliable D call. The specimen was blood. This receptor was taken from a man in his sixties or seventies in good health. This CDR3 is CASAKGETQYF. CDR3 in DNA: TGTGCTAGTGCCAAGGGTGAGACCCAGTACTTC.